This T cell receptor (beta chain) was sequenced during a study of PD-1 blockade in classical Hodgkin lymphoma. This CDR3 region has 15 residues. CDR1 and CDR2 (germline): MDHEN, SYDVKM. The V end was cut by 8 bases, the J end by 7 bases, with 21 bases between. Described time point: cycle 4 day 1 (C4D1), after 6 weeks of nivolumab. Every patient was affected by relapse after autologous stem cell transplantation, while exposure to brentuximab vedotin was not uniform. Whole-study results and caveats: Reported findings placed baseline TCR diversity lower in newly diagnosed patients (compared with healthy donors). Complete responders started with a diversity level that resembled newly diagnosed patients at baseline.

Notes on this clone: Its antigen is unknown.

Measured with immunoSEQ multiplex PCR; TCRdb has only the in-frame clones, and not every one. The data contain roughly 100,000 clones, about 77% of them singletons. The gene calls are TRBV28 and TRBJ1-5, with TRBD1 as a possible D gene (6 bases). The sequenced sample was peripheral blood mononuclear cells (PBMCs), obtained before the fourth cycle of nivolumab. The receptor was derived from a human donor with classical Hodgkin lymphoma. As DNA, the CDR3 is TGTGCCAGCTCCCGCCCGGGGGGCGCGGGACAGCCCCAGCATTTT. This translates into CASSRPGGAGQPQHF.